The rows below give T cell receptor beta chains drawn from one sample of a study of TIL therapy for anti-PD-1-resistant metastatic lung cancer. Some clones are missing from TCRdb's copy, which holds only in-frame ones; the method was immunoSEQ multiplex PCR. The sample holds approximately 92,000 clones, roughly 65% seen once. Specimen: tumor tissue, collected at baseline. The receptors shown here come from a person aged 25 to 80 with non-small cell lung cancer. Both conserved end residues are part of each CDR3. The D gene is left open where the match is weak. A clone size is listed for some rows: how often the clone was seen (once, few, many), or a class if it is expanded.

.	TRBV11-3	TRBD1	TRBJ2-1	TGTGCCAGCAGCGAGCCGGGACAGGGAATCGGGCAGCAGTTCTTC	CASSEPGQGIGQQFF
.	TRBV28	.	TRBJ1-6	TGTGCCAGCAGTCTACTCCCCGGACTTACCGGGAAGGGGCTTTCACCCCTCCACTTT	CASSLLPGLTGKGLSPLHF
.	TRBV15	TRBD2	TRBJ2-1	TGTGCCACCAGCAGAGATCCGAATGGGAGGGGTGAGCAGTTCTTC	CATSRDPNGRGEQFF
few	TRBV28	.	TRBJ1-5	TGTGCCAGCAGTTTTTTGGTCAGACATCAGCCCCAGCATTTT	CASSFLVRHQPQHF
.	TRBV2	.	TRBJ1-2	TGTGCCAGCAGTGGGTATCGGGGAAGAGGAAGCTATGGCTACACCTTC	CASSGYRGRGSYGYTF
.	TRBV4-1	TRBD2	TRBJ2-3	TGCGCCAGCGGAAGCCCTAGCGGGAGGACCACAGATACGCAGTATTTT	CASGSPSGRTTDTQYF
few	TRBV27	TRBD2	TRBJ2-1	TGTGCCAGCAGTCCACTAGCGGAACCCTACAATGAGCAGTTCTTC	CASSPLAEPYNEQFF
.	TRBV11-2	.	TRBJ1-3	TGTGCCAGCAGCTTCCGATCCAGCTCTGGAAACACCATATATTTT	CASSFRSSSGNTIYF
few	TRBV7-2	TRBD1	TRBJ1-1	TGTGCCAGCAGGTTGGCAGGGGGCACTGAAGCTTTCTTT	CASRLAGGTEAFF
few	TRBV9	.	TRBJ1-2	TGTGCCAGCAGCGTAGTAGGGCAGGGCCATGGCTACACCTTC	CASSVVGQGHGYTF
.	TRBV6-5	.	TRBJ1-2	TGTGCCAGCAGTTACACCCCGTACGGGGAGTATGGCTACACCTTC	CASSYTPYGEYGYTF
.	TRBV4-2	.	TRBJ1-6	TGTGCCAGCAGCCAAGTAGCAGGGTCCGCCGGAGATTCACCCCTCCACTTT	CASSQVAGSAGDSPLHF
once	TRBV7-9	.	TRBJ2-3	TGTGCCAGCAGATATACAGGGTTTTTCACAGATACGCAGTATTTT	CASRYTGFFTDTQYF
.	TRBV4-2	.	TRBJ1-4	TGTGCCAGCAGCCAAGATAGGCAGGTTAATGAAAAACTGTTTTTT	CASSQDRQVNEKLFF
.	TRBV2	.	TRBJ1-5	TGTGCCAGCAGTCCCGAACAGCAGCAGCCCCAGCATTTT	CASSPEQQQPQHF
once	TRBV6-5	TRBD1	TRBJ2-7	TGTGCCAGCAAAGGACAGGGGAGCTCCTACGAGCAGTACTTC	CASKGQGSSYEQYF
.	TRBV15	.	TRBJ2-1	TGTGCCACCAGCAGAGTGGATGAGCAGTTCTTC	CATSRVDEQFF
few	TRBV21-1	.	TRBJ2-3	TGTGCCAGCCCCACGGCAGGGCCGGGCCCAGATACGCAGTATTTT	CASPTAGPGPDTQYF
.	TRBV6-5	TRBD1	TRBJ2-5	TGTGCCAGCCGCCGGGGACAGCTTCAAGAGACCCAGTACTTC	CASRRGQLQETQYF
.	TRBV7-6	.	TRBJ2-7	TGTGCCAGCAGCTTAGCGGGAGGTACCTCCTACGAGCAGTACTTC	CASSLAGGTSYEQYF
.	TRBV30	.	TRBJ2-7	TGTGCCTGGAGTCCTGGACTCCTACCCCACTACGAGCAGTACTTC	CAWSPGLLPHYEQYF
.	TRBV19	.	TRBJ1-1	TGTGCCAGTAGTATAAGGGAGACTGAAGCTTTCTTT	CASSIRETEAFF
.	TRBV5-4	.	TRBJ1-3	TGTGCCAGCAGCCTCCAGACTGGCTCTGGAAACACCATATATTTT	CASSLQTGSGNTIYF
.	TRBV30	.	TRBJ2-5	TGTGCCTTTGCACCCCCGGCGGGGGAGACCCAGTACTTC	CAFAPPAGETQYF
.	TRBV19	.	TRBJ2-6	TGTGCCAGTACCCAACGGGGGTCTGGGGCCAACGTCCTGACTTTC	CASTQRGSGANVLTF
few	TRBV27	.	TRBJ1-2	TGTGCCAGCAGTTTTCAAAGACACGCTAACTATGGCTACACCTTC	CASSFQRHANYGYTF
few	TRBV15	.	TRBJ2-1	TGTGCCACCAGCACCCCCAACCAAAATGAGCAGTTCTTC	CATSTPNQNEQFF
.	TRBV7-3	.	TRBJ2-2	TGTGCCAGCAGCTTATTTGGGAACACCGGGGAGCTGTTTTTT	CASSLFGNTGELFF
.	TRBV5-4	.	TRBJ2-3	TGTGCCAGCAGCTTATGGCGGGGAAGCACAGATACGCAGTATTTT	CASSLWRGSTDTQYF
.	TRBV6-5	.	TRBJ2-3	TGTGCCAGCAGTTATCGAGGGAGGAGCACAGATACGCAGTATTTT	CASSYRGRSTDTQYF
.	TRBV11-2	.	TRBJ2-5	TGTGCCAGCAGCCTAACGGGGTTTGGAGAGACCCAGTACTTC	CASSLTGFGETQYF
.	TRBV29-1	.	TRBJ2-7	TGCAGCGTTGTCCTCTGGCAGGGCTACGAGCAGTACTTC	CSVVLWQGYEQYF
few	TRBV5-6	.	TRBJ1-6	TGTGCCAGCAGCTTTCTAGGGAAACGGGATAATTCACCCCTCCACTTT	CASSFLGKRDNSPLHF
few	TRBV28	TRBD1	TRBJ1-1	TGTGCCAGCAGGACAGGGTGGGAAGCTTTCTTT	CASRTGWEAFF
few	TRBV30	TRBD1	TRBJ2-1	TGTGCCTGGACCGGGACAGCCCACTCCTACAATGAGCAGTTCTTC	CAWTGTAHSYNEQFF